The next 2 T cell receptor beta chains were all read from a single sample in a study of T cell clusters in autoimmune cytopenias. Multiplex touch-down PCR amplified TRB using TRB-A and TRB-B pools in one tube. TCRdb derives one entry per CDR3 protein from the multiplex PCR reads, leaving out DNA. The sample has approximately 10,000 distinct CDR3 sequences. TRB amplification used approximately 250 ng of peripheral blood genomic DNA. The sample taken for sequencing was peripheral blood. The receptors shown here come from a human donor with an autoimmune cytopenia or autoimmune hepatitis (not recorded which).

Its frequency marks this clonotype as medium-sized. CDR3 amino acids: CATSRDSGQGRNTIYF. This chain uses TRBV15 with TRBJ1-3; lacking DNA, the TRBD1 call made by TCRdb goes unchecked. Germline CDR1 and CDR2: LNHNV and YYDKDF (reference sequence). The CDR3 extends over 16 amino acids.

CDR3 sequence reads: CASSKDRGTNEKLFF. The gene calls are TRBV7-6 and TRBJ1-4; the TCRdb D gene call, TRBD1, has no DNA to confirm it. The CDR3 contains 15 residues. Germline V gene data show CDR1 as SGHVS and CDR2 as FNYEAQ.